This is a list of T cell receptor beta chains from one sample in a study of blood T cell repertoires in COVID-19. Assay used: immunoSEQ multiplex PCR; TCRdb lists only in-frame clones, some missing. In the table there are about 120,000 clones, 82% of which are singletons. Sequencing was carried out using peripheral blood. The receptor set was obtained from a woman in her 70s with acute or convalescent COVID-19. The CDR3 runs from the conserved cysteine through the conserved F or W. Each record gives: V gene, clone size, D gene, J gene, CDR3 protein, CDR3 DNA. The D gene is left open where the match is weak. Where a row states a size, it is once, few, many or the class of an expanded clone; other rows omit it.

TRBV12-3/TRBV12-4,-,TRBD1,TRBJ1-2,CASSIKTGSGYTF,TGTGCCAGCAGTATTAAGACAGGGAGCGGCTACACCTTC
TRBV5-4,-,-,TRBJ1-2,CASSLYELAGVSLYTF,TGTGCCAGCAGCTTGTACGAGTTAGCAGGGGTGTCCCTCTACACCTTC
TRBV19,few,TRBD1,TRBJ2-2,CASSIGPGQGASGELFF,TGTGCCAGTAGTATCGGCCCCGGACAGGGGGCCTCCGGGGAGCTGTTTTTT
TRBV3-1/TRBV3-2,-,-,TRBJ1-2,CASSQGVQGINYGYTF,TGTGCCAGCAGCCAAGGAGTCCAGGGGATTAACTATGGCTACACCTTC
TRBV19,-,-,TRBJ2-6,CASSSRGATSGANVLTF,TGTGCCAGTAGTAGTCGGGGGGCTACCTCTGGGGCCAACGTCCTGACTTTC
TRBV5-8,few,TRBD1,TRBJ1-2,CASSFGGRGPYGYTF,TGTGCCAGCAGCTTTGGTGGCAGGGGGCCCTATGGCTACACCTTC
TRBV4-3,many,-,TRBJ1-4,CASSQESQEKLFF,TGCGCCAGCAGCCAGGAATCACAGGAAAAACTGTTTTTT
TRBV18,-,-,TRBJ1-5,CASSPNGGGNQPQHF,TGTGCCAGCTCTCCTAACGGGGGGGGCAATCAGCCCCAGCATTTT
TRBV15,-,-,TRBJ1-2,CATSRERGNGYTF,TGTGCCACCAGCAGAGAACGGGGGAATGGCTACACCTTC
TRBV11-3,-,-,TRBJ2-5,CASSWGRSEETQYF,TGTGCCAGCAGCTGGGGCAGATCAGAAGAGACCCAGTACTTC
TRBV19,-,-,TRBJ1-2,CASSVTGLAYGYTF,TGTGCCAGTAGTGTGACAGGTTTGGCCTATGGCTACACCTTC
TRBV9,-,-,TRBJ1-2,CASSVGQGGYTF,TGTGCCAGCAGCGTAGGGCAGGGTGGCTACACCTTC
TRBV19,-,-,TRBJ1-1,CASSDSRDTEAFF,TGTGCCAGCTCGGACAGTAGGGACACTGAAGCTTTCTTT
TRBV18,-,-,TRBJ1-1,CASSPGTLNTEAFF,TGTGCCAGCTCACCAGGGACTTTGAACACTGAAGCTTTCTTT
TRBV6-6,-,-,TRBJ1-1,CASSPQGKGSVAFF,TGTGCCAGCAGCCCACAGGGTAAAGGTTCCGTAGCTTTCTTT
TRBV5-8,-,-,TRBJ2-3,CASSSPPRTDTQYF,TGTGCCAGCAGCTCTCCCCCCCGCACAGATACGCAGTATTTT
TRBV9,-,TRBD1,TRBJ2-1,CASSATGGPFNEQFF,TGTGCCAGCAGCGCGACAGGGGGACCTTTCAATGAGCAGTTCTTC
TRBV12-3/TRBV12-4,once,TRBD1,TRBJ1-2,CASSRQGAYGYTF,TGTGCCAGCAGCCGACAGGGGGCGTATGGCTACACCTTC
TRBV11-1,-,-,TRBJ2-5,CASSLSGPETQYF,TGTGCCAGCAGCTTGTCTGGGCCAGAGACCCAGTACTTC
TRBV11-3,-,-,TRBJ2-7,CASSFRGEQYF,TGTGCCAGCAGCTTCCGGGGCGAGCAGTACTTC
TRBV7-2,-,-,TRBJ2-1,CASSPSGGGRFNEQFF,TGTGCCAGCAGCCCCAGCGGCGGGGGCCGTTTCAATGAGCAGTTCTTC
TRBV30,-,-,TRBJ2-6,CAWNPHRSGANVLTF,TGTGCCTGGAATCCACACCGCTCTGGGGCCAACGTCCTGACTTTC
TRBV6-1,-,TRBD1,TRBJ1-2,CASSETGEDNYGYTF,TGTGCCAGCAGTGAGACAGGGGAGGATAACTATGGCTACACCTTC
TRBV6-2/TRBV6-3,-,TRBD1,TRBJ2-6,CASSYSIGTGTLGANVLTF,TGTGCCAGCAGTTACTCGATCGGGACAGGGACATTAGGGGCCAACGTCCTGACTTTC
TRBV7-2,few,TRBD1,TRBJ1-3,CASSTGQGSYF,TGTGCCAGCAGCACGGGACAGGGATCATATTTT
TRBV4-2,-,-,TRBJ2-4,CASSQGRQRAKNIQYF,TGTGCCAGCAGCCAAGGTCGACAGAGGGCCAAAAACATTCAGTACTTC
TRBV5-1,many,-,TRBJ1-1,CASSLGRLNTEAFF,TGCGCCAGCAGCTTGGGCCGGTTGAACACTGAAGCTTTCTTT
TRBV19,-,TRBD1,TRBJ1-5,CASSSSSGGAGNQPQHF,TGTGCCAGTAGTTCTTCTTCAGGGGGCGCCGGCAATCAGCCCCAGCATTTT
TRBV7-2,-,TRBD1,TRBJ1-2,CASSRTGANYGYTF,TGTGCCAGCAGCCGGACAGGAGCAAACTATGGCTACACCTTC
TRBV4-1,few,-,TRBJ1-4,CASSQVGTPNEKLFF,TGCGCCAGCAGCCAAGTCGGGACACCTAATGAAAAACTGTTTTTT
TRBV7-9,-,-,TRBJ1-2,CASRNTGNPNYGYTF,TGTGCCAGCAGGAACACAGGAAACCCTAACTATGGCTACACCTTC
TRBV6-2/TRBV6-3,few,-,TRBJ2-3,CASSSLGGRTDTQYF,TGTGCCAGCAGTTCTCTCGGCGGGCGCACAGATACGCAGTATTTT
TRBV5-1,-,-,TRBJ2-3,CASHQDISSTDTQYF,TGCGCCAGCCACCAGGACATCAGTAGCACAGATACGCAGTATTTT
TRBV7-2,once,TRBD1,TRBJ2-7,CASSSRGQGVYEQYF,TGTGCCAGCAGCTCCCGGGGACAGGGGGTCTACGAGCAGTACTTC
TRBV4-1,-,-,TRBJ1-5,CASSQDAGIGQPQHF,TGCGCCAGCAGCCAAGACGCAGGTATCGGACAGCCCCAGCATTTT
TRBV28,-,-,TRBJ1-3,CASSLAGAGNTIYF,TGTGCCAGCAGTTTGGCAGGGGCTGGAAACACCATATATTTT
TRBV5-1,-,-,TRBJ2-1,CASSFWGGPDNEQFF,TGCGCCAGCAGCTTCTGGGGGGGGCCGGACAATGAGCAGTTCTTC
TRBV7-8,-,-,TRBJ2-3,CASSPGTFTDTQYF,TGTGCCAGCAGCCCCGGGACTTTCACAGATACGCAGTATTTT
TRBV19,-,TRBD1,TRBJ2-1,CASRGQGGPVRIF,TGTGCCAGTAGAGGACAGGGAGGTCCGGTGAGAATCTTC
TRBV5-1,-,-,TRBJ2-2,CASGYGGSNTGELFF,TGCGCCAGCGGATACGGGGGATCGAACACCGGGGAGCTGTTTTTT
TRBV6-1,-,-,TRBJ2-7,CASSDSVVYEQYF,TGTGCCAGCAGTGATTCAGTTGTCTACGAGCAGTACTTC
TRBV7-2,-,TRBD1,TRBJ1-5,CASSTGTDNQPQHF,TGTGCCAGCTCTACCGGGACAGATAATCAGCCCCAGCATTTT
TRBV7-2,-,TRBD2,TRBJ2-1,CASSLEASGTPREQFF,TGTGCCAGCAGCTTAGAAGCTAGCGGGACCCCCAGAGAGCAGTTCTTC
TRBV30,-,-,TRBJ2-2,CAWSGASGELFF,TGTGCCTGGAGTGGGGCCAGCGGGGAGCTGTTTTTT
TRBV7-9,-,-,TRBJ2-2,CASSLGGNTGELFF,TGTGCCAGCAGCTTGGGGGGAAACACCGGGGAGCTGTTTTTT
TRBV3-1/TRBV3-2,-,-,TRBJ1-2,CASSRGGGQASAF,TGTGCCAGCAGCCGCGGGGGGGGGCAGGCCTCCGCCTTC
TRBV5-4,-,TRBD1,TRBJ1-2,CASSEGQGFYGYTF,TGTGCCAGCAGCGAGGGACAGGGGTTCTATGGCTACACCTTC
TRBV3-1/TRBV3-2,few,-,TRBJ2-2,CASSQQGAGELFF,TGTGCCAGCAGCCAGCAGGGTGCCGGGGAGCTGTTTTTT
TRBV4-2,few,-,TRBJ1-3,CASSQETRGARGNTIYF,TGTGCCAGCAGCCAAGAGACGCGGGGGGCGCGTGGAAACACCATATATTTT
TRBV7-6,-,-,TRBJ1-2,CASSLEGGGRDGYTF,TGTGCCAGCAGCTTAGAGGGAGGGGGAAGGGATGGCTACACCTTC
TRBV5-6,-,-,TRBJ1-2,CASLKNGVYGYTF,TGTGCCAGCCTCAAGAACGGGGTCTATGGCTACACCTTC
TRBV18,-,TRBD1,TRBJ1-2,CASSGQGRGYGYTF,TGTGCCAGCTCAGGACAGGGGCGAGGTTATGGCTACACCTTC
TRBV16,-,TRBD1,TRBJ2-4,CASSQSTGTGGYIQYF,TGTGCCAGCAGCCAATCGACCGGGACAGGGGGCTACATTCAGTACTTC
TRBV18,-,-,TRBJ1-1,CASSPSQGHTEAFF,TGTGCCAGCTCACCCTCACAGGGCCACACTGAAGCTTTCTTT
TRBV7-9,-,-,TRBJ1-2,CASSLDAGHYGYTF,TGTGCCAGCAGCTTAGACGCAGGGCACTATGGCTACACCTTC
TRBV7-9,-,-,TRBJ1-1,CASSLGANREAFF,TGTGCCAGCAGCTTAGGTGCGAACCGCGAAGCTTTCTTT
TRBV19,few,TRBD1,TRBJ1-4,CASSIGQGAGKLFF,TGTGCCAGTAGTATTGGACAGGGGGCAGGGAAACTGTTTTTT
TRBV6-2/TRBV6-3,-,TRBD1,TRBJ2-2,CASSQTLYRGSDTGELFF,TGTGCCAGCAGCCAAACACTTTACAGGGGGTCGGACACCGGGGAGCTGTTTTTT
TRBV12-3/TRBV12-4,-,-,TRBJ2-1,CASSLNREQFF,TGTGCCAGCAGTTTAAACAGGGAGCAGTTCTTC
TRBV27,-,-,TRBJ1-1,CASTGRTEAFF,TGTGCCAGCACCGGGAGGACTGAAGCTTTCTTT